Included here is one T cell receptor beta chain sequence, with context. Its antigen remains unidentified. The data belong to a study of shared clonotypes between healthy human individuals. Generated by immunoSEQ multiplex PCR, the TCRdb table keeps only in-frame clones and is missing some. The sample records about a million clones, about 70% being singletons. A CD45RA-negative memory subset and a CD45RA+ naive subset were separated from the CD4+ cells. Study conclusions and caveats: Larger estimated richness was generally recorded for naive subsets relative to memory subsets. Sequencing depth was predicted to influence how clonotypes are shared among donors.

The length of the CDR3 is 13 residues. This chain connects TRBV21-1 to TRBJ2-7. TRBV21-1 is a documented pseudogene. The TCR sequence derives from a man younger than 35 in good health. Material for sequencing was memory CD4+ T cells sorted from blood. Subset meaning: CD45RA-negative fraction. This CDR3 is CASSKIWYYEQYF. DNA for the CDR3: TGTGCCAGCAGCAAAATTTGGTACTACGAGCAGTACTTC.